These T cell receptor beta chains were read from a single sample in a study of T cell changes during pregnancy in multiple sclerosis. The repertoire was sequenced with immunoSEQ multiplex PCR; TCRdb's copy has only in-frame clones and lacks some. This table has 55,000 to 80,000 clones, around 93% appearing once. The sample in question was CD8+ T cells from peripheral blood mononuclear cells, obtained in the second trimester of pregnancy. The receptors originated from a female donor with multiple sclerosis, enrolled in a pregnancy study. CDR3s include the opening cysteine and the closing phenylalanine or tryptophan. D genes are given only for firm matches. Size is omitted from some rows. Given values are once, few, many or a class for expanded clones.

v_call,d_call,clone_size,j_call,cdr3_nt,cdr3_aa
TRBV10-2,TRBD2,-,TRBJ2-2,TGCGCCAGCAGTGAGACTAGCGGGAGTCCCGGGGAGCTGTTTTTT,CASSETSGSPGELFF
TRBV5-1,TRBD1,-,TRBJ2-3,TGCGCCAGCAGCTTCGGGACAGCTAGCACAGATACGCAGTATTTT,CASSFGTASTDTQYF
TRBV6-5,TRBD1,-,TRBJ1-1,TGTGCCAGCAGCCAGACAGGGGTGAACACTGAAGCTTTCTTT,CASSQTGVNTEAFF
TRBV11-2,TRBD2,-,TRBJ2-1,TGTGCCAGCAGCTCCTCTAGCGGGAGCGGGTACAATGAGCAGTTCTTC,CASSSSSGSGYNEQFF
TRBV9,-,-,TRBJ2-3,TGTGCCAGCAGCGTAGACTTGGATACGCAGTATTTT,CASSVDLDTQYF
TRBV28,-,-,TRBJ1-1,TGTGCCAGCAGTTTCTTAGGAGTCCTAAACACTGAAGCTTTCTTT,CASSFLGVLNTEAFF
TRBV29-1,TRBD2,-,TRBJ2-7,TGCAGCGTTGTAGGCGGGAGCTCCTACGAGCAGTACTTC,CSVVGGSSYEQYF
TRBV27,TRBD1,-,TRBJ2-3,TGTGCCAGCAGTTTCGGGACAGGTGAAACAGATACGCAGTATTTT,CASSFGTGETDTQYF
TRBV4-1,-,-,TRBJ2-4,TGCGCCAGCAGCCAAGACGAAGGGCGGGGAAACATTCAGTACTTC,CASSQDEGRGNIQYF
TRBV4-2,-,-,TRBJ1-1,TGTGCCAGCAGCCCCGACGCATGGGGGGAAATGAACACTGAAGCTTTCTTT,CASSPDAWGEMNTEAFF
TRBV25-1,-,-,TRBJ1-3,TGTGCCAGCAGTGAATTCCACAGGGATGACACCATATATTTT,CASSEFHRDDTIYF
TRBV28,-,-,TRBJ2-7,TGTGCCAGCAACCCCTGGGGGGTGAACGAGCAGTACTTC,CASNPWGVNEQYF
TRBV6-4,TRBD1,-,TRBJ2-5,TGTGCCAGCAGTGAAAGGGGACAGCAAGAGACCCAGTACTTC,CASSERGQQETQYF
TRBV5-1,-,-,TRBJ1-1,TGCGCCAGCAGACCGGGCGGGGGGAAGACTGAAGCTTTCTTT,CASRPGGGKTEAFF
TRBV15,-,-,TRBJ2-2,TGTGCCACCAGCAGTTCATTAGGGGGGACTACTTACACCGGGGAGCTGTTTTTT,CATSSSLGGTTYTGELFF
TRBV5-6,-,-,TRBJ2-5,TGTGCCAGCAGCTTTAGTGTTACAGCTGGGACCCAGTACTTC,CASSFSVTAGTQYF
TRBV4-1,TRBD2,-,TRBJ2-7,TGCGCCAGCAGCCAATCCCTAGCGGCTTCCTACGAGCAGTACTTC,CASSQSLAASYEQYF
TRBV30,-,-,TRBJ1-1,TGTGCCTTTGGAGGGTGGGCGAACACTGAAGCTTTCTTT,CAFGGWANTEAFF
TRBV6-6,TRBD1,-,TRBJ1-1,TGTGCCAGCAGGCCGGGGACAGGGGCGGGCACTGAAGCTTTCTTT,CASRPGTGAGTEAFF
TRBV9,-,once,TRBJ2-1,TGTGCCAGCAGCGTTGCCGGGAACGCCAACAATGAGCAGTTCTTC,CASSVAGNANNEQFF
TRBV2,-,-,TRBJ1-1,TGTGCCAGCAGGGCGGCCCTCAACACTGAAGCTTTCTTT,CASRAALNTEAFF
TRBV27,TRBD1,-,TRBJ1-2,TGTGCCAGCAGCGGGGTAGGGACAGGGGAAAATTGGAGGGGCTACACCTTC,CASSGVGTGENWRGYTF
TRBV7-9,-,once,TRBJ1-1,TGTGCCAGCAGCGCGCAGGGTCCGAACACTGAAGCTTTCTTT,CASSAQGPNTEAFF
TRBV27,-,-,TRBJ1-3,TGTGCCAGCAGTTTATCGGCAGGTCGTAGAAACACCATATATTTT,CASSLSAGRRNTIYF
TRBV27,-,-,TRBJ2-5,TGTGCCAGCAGTCCACGGACAGGGAGGGGGAGCGGGACCCAGTACTTC,CASSPRTGRGSGTQYF
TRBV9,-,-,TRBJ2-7,TGTGCCAGCAGCGTAGAACAGGGTCCGGGGGAGCAGTACTTC,CASSVEQGPGEQYF
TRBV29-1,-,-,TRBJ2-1,TGCAGCGCAGGACAGAGCTCCTACAATGAGCAGTTCTTC,CSAGQSSYNEQFF
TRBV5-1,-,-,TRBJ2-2,TGCGCCAGCAGCTTGTCCCCGCAGCGGAGGAACACCGGGGAGCTGTTTTTT,CASSLSPQRRNTGELFF
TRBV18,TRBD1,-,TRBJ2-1,TGTGCCAGCTCACCACCGGCCGGGACAGGAGAGTACGGTGAGCAGTTCTTC,CASSPPAGTGEYGEQFF
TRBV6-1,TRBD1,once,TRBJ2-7,TGTGCCAGCACCCAGACAGGGTCGTACGAGCAGTACTTC,CASTQTGSYEQYF
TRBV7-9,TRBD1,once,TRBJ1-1,TGTGCCAGCAGCTTAGGGGACAGGGCGACTTTCTTT,CASSLGDRATFF
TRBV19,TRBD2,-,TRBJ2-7,TGTGCCAGTAGTATGGCTAGCGGGGAGAACGAGCAGTACTTC,CASSMASGENEQYF
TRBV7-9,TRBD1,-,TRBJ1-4,TGTGCCAGCAGCGTCCGGGACAGGGGGCCTACTAATGAAAAACTGTTTTTT,CASSVRDRGPTNEKLFF
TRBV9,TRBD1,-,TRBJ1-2,TGTGCCAGCAGCGCCCCCCCAGGCAGGGGGCAGAGAGGCTACACCTTC,CASSAPPGRGQRGYTF
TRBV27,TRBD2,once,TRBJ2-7,TGTGCCAGCAGCCCCTCTAGCGGAGGGACCTACGAGCAGTACTTC,CASSPSSGGTYEQYF
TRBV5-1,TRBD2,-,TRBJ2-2,TGCGCCAGCAGCTTGTACGTGCGGGAGCTATACACCGGGGAGCTGTTTTTT,CASSLYVRELYTGELFF
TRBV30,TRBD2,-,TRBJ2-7,TGTGCCTGGAGTGGACTAGCGGGAGTGGGTGAGCAGTACTTC,CAWSGLAGVGEQYF
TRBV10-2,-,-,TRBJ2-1,TGCGCCAGCAGTGAGCTCGGGACAACATTGAGCTCCTACAATGAGCAGTTCTTC,CASSELGTTLSSYNEQFF
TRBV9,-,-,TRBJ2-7,TGTGCCAGCAGCGTAGATCGGGGGGCGACTCTTCGCGAGCAGTACTTC,CASSVDRGATLREQYF
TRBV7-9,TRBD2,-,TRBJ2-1,TGTGCCAGCAGCTTCCCAACGTGGACTAGCGCCGACAATGAGCAGTTCTTC,CASSFPTWTSADNEQFF